The 32 T cell receptor beta chains presented below share a single source sample, sequenced in a study of blood T cell repertoires in COVID-19. Some clones are missing from TCRdb's copy, which holds only in-frame ones; the method was immunoSEQ multiplex PCR. The data show fewer than 250,000 clones, approximately 90% seen once. Sequenced material: peripheral blood. These receptors all stem from a man under 40 with acute or convalescent COVID-19.

The chain has TRBV12-3 or TRBV12-4 and TRBJ1-2; D not resolved. The length of the CDR3 is 11 residues. V was pared by 6 bases and J by 4 bases, with 6 bases between. CDR3: CASRSLYGYTF. CDR3 sequence (DNA): TGTGCCAGCAGATCACTCTATGGCTACACCTTC.

The CDR3 nucleotides read TGTGCCAGCAGTAGACAGGGGGGGAATAATTCACCCCTCCACTTT. Residues: CASSRQGGNNSPLHF. V and J are TRBV25-1 and TRBJ1-6; 9 bases line up with TRBD1. Trimming took 5 bases from V and 5 from J; bases not matched to a gene: 4. The V gene's germline CDR1 is MGHDK and CDR2 SYGVNS. The CDR3 contains 15 residues.

CDR3 coding DNA: TGCGCCAGCAGCCAAGGACAGGGGCTATCTAACTATGGCTACACCTTC. It specifies CASSQGQGLSNYGYTF. The chain combines TRBV5-1 with TRBJ1-2, with TRBD1 matching 9 bases. The CDR3 covers 16 residues. The trim removed 4 bases at V and 0 bases at J, leaving 7 bases unmatched. The V gene's germline CDR1 is SGHRS and CDR2 YFSETQ. Drawing the rest from reference TRBV5-1 and TRBJ1-2, the complete variable domain is KAGVTQTPRYLIKTRGQQVTLSCSPISGHRSVSWYQQTPGQGLQFLFEYFSETQRNKGNFPGRFSGRQFSNSRSEMNVSTLELGDSALYLCASSQGQGLSNYGYTFGSGTRLTVV.

The V call is TRBV7-9, the J call TRBJ1-3; maybe TRBD1 (5 bases). Germline assignment: CDR1 SEHNR and CDR2 FQNEAQ (reference sequence). V dropped 2 bases and J dropped 2 bases, with 7 bases sitting between them. CDR3 size: 14 residues. As DNA, the CDR3 is TGTGCCAGCAGCTTAATACAGGCTGGAAACACCATATATTTT. It encodes CASSLIQAGNTIYF.

This chain joins TRBV28 and TRBJ2-2; TRBD1 might be the D (5 bases). Between the trimmed V and J ends, which lost 6 bases and 7 bases, there was a span of 12 bases. The CDR3 contains 13 residues. The germline V gene encodes CDR1 MDHEN and CDR2 SYDVKM. The DNA of the CDR3 is TGTGCCAGCAGCTCCATGGGGCGCGGGGAGCTGTTTTTT. Amino acid sequence: CASSSMGRGELFF.

On this clone: This sample includes further DNA sequences coding for the same CDR3. The rearrangement links TRBV28 to TRBJ1-1; 7 nucleotides agree with TRBD1. After removal of 6 bases from V and 5 bases from J, the junction contained 3 bases not matched to a gene. Germline V lookup: CDR1 MDHEN, CDR2 SYDVKM. CDR3 length equals 12 residues. CDR3 loop: CASRLQGTEAFF. The CDR3, as DNA: TGTGCCAGCAGGTTACAGGGGACTGAAGCTTTCTTT.

Only a few counts were recorded for this clone. The CDR3 nucleotides read TGTGCCAGCAGTGAATACCGGACAGGGGGCGCAGATTCACCCCTCCACTTT. This codes for CASSEYRTGGADSPLHF. V and J are TRBV2 and TRBJ1-6; 11 bases agree with TRBD1. This CDR3 contains 17 residues. Germline V gene sequence: CDR1 SNHLY, CDR2 FYNNEI. Germline trimming cut 2 bases from V and 8 bases from J; bases unmatched to any gene: 8.

This clone has a handful of counts. The chain joins TRBV11-2 to TRBJ2-3, with 8 bases matching TRBD2. V dropped 1 base and J dropped 5; count of bases not matched to a gene: 8. The CDR3 has 16 residues. Germline V gene data show CDR1 as SGHAT and CDR2 as FQNNGV. In DNA form, the CDR3 reads TGTGCCAGCAGCTTAGCCCCGGGAGGGCCGCGAGATACGCAGTATTTT. Protein: CASSLAPGGPRDTQYF.

This rearrangement joins TRBV5-5 to TRBJ2-7; D remains ambiguous. V was cut by 1 base and J by 0 bases, with 8 bases left in between. This CDR3 has 14 amino acids. CDR1 and CDR2 (germline): SGHKS, YYEKEE (reference sequence). The CDR3 sequence is CASSLLSSSYEQYF. The CDR3 DNA sequence: TGTGCCAGCAGCTTGTTGTCTAGCTCCTACGAGCAGTACTTC.

This clone was detected a few times. The chain has TRBV6-5 and TRBJ2-1; 9 nucleotides align to TRBD2. CDR1 MNHEY and CDR2 SVGAGI come from the germline V gene. This CDR3 spans 13 amino acids. Unmatched junction bases numbered 6, after V lost 8 bases and J lost 7 bases. The CDR3 region is CASEGLAGNEQFF. The CDR3 DNA reads as TGTGCCAGCGAGGGACTAGCTGGGAATGAGCAGTTCTTC.

This clone was seen only once. CDR3 DNA sequence: TGTGCCAGCAGCCAAGACCTGTACAATGAGCAGTTCTTC. It yields the protein CASSQDLYNEQFF. V and J are TRBV3-1 (or the pseudogene TRBV3-2) and TRBJ2-1; unclear D gene. Germline V lookup: CDR1 LGHDT, CDR2 YNNKEL (reference sequence). The V and J ends lost 0 bases and 4 bases respectively, with 4 bases between them. The CDR3 contains 13 residues.

This clone is a singleton in its sample. The chain combines TRBV28 with TRBJ2-7; tentatively, D is TRBD2 (5 bases). The germline V gene has CDR1 MDHEN and CDR2 SYDVKM. The CDR3 is 15 residues long. The V and J ends lost 1 base and 0 bases respectively, with 10 bases between them. CDR3 loop: CASSLSAGNSYEQYF. The CDR3 DNA follows: TGTGCCAGCAGTTTATCGGCGGGCAACTCCTACGAGCAGTACTTC.

The gene calls are TRBV28 and TRBJ1-2; D call uncertain. The V gene's germline CDR1 is MDHEN and CDR2 SYDVKM. This CDR3 region has 13 residues. Trimming stripped 2 bases from V and 4 bases from J, with 8 bases between. The CDR3: CASSLRDFYGYTF. The CDR3 region has the DNA TGTGCCAGCAGTTTACGGGATTTCTATGGCTACACCTTC.

The V call is TRBV5-4, the J call TRBJ2-1, with 9 bases matching TRBD1. V was pared by 4 bases and J by 3 bases, with 8 bases of the junction left unmatched. The CDR3 runs 16 residues. Per germline, CDR1 SGHNT and CDR2 YYREEE (reference sequence). CDR3: CASSLTGGRSYNEQFF. CDR3 coding DNA: TGTGCCAGCAGCCTGACAGGGGGAAGGAGCTACAATGAGCAGTTCTTC.

This chain joins TRBV7-3 and TRBJ1-2; no definite D call. There are 15 residues in the CDR3. Looked up from germline, CDR1 is SGHTA and CDR2 is FQGTGA. Trimming left V 0 bases short and J 4 bases short, with 12 bases between. This CDR3 reads CASSLTGREGYGYTF. In DNA, the CDR3 is TGTGCCAGCAGCTTAACAGGGCGGGAAGGCTATGGCTACACCTTC.

The chain recombines TRBV7-3 with TRBJ2-1; TRBD2 aligns across 8 bases. The CDR3 sequence is 15 residues long. Germline lookup yields CDR1 SGHTA and CDR2 FQGTGA. The junction had 0 bases not matched to a gene; V was cut back by 2 bases and J by 0 bases. The CDR3 bases are TGTGCCAGCAGCTTACTAGCGGGCTCCTACAATGAGCAGTTCTTC. Translating it yields CASSLLAGSYNEQFF.

This chain connects TRBV5-1 to TRBJ2-3, with D perhaps matching TRBD2 (5 bases). Germline lookup yields CDR1 SGHRS and CDR2 YFSETQ. Trimming took 1 base from V and 0 from J, leaving 9 bases between them. This CDR3 has 15 amino acids. CDR3 loop: CASSLIPGSTDTQYF. CDR3 sequence (DNA): TGCGCCAGCAGCTTGATTCCGGGAAGCACAGATACGCAGTATTTT.

The chain uses TRBV5-5 and TRBJ1-6, with D possibly being TRBD1 (5 bases). V was cut by 4 bases and J by 7 bases, with 15 bases left in between. This CDR3 is built from 15 residues. Germline V CDR1 and CDR2: SGHKS, YYEKEE (reference sequence). CDR3 nucleotide sequence: TGTGCCAGCAGCGCCATCAGGGATGCGAATTCACCCCTCCACTTT. Protein: CASSAIRDANSPLHF.

The gene calls are TRBV5-1 and TRBJ2-7; TRBD2 agrees at 12 bases. The V gene's germline CDR1 is SGHRS and CDR2 YFSETQ. V lost 0 bases and J lost 4; bases outside the gene matches: 2. The CDR3 totals 15 residues. Here the CDR3 reads CASSLGLAGEYEQYF. The CDR3 DNA sequence: TGCGCCAGCAGCTTGGGACTAGCGGGAGAATACGAGCAGTACTTC.

The CDR3 DNA reads as TGCGCCAGCAGTGAGTCAGCCTCGAGCACAGATACGCAGTATTTT. Translated: CASSESASSTDTQYF. This chain uses TRBV10-1 with TRBJ2-3; D ambiguous. V was pared by 0 bases and J by 0 bases, with 7 bases between. Germline lookup yields CDR1 WNHNN and CDR2 SYGVQD (reference sequence). The CDR3 runs 15 residues.

The genes are TRBV5-4 and TRBJ2-2, with D possibly matching TRBD1 (5 bases). There are 14 residues in the CDR3. CDR1 is SGHNT and CDR2 is YYREEE in the germline V gene (reference sequence). V shed 0 bases and J shed 10 bases, with 13 bases lying between them. This chain's CDR3 is CASSLAGAPEELFF. CDR3 bases: TGTGCCAGCAGCTTGGCTGGGGCTCCAGAGGAGCTGTTTTTT. The full variable domain, its missing parts supplied by reference TRBV5-4 and TRBJ2-2, is ETGVTQSPTHLIKTRGQQVTLRCSSQSGHNTVSWYQQALGQGPQFIFQYYREEENGRGNFPPRFSGLQFPNYSSELNVNALELDDSALYLCASSLAGAPEELFFGEGSRLTVL.

This chain uses TRBV19 with TRBJ2-6; TRBD1 aligns across 10 bases. There are 15 residues in the CDR3. Germline loops: CDR1 LNHDA, CDR2 SQIVND (reference sequence). V was pared by 5 bases and J by 15 bases, with 13 bases of the junction left unmatched. In DNA form, the CDR3 reads TGTGCCAGTAGTTATAGAGACAGGGGGCAAGAGGACCTGACTTTC. Protein sequence: CASSYRDRGQEDLTF.

The chain joins TRBV4-2 to TRBJ2-5; weak D call: TRBD1 (5 bases). V lost 3 bases and J lost 1, with 12 bases in between. The germline V gene encodes CDR1 LGHNA and CDR2 YNFKEQ. The CDR3 has 15 residues. The CDR3 bases are TGTGCCAGCAGCCAGCCGCAGGGATCCCAAGAGACCCAGTACTTC. It encodes CASSQPQGSQETQYF.

The rearrangement uses TRBV28 and TRBJ1-1; D perhaps matches TRBD1 (6 bases). Trimming stripped 6 bases from V and 1 base from J, with 12 bases between. Germline CDR1 reads MDHEN; CDR2 reads SYDVKM. This CDR3 has 14 residues. The CDR3 sequence: CASSLTTGNTEAFF. The CDR3 region has the DNA TGTGCCAGCAGCCTTACGACAGGGAACACTGAAGCTTTCTTT.

The chain has TRBV3-1 (or the pseudogene TRBV3-2) and TRBJ1-4; 7 nucleotides line up with TRBD1. This CDR3 region has 18 residues. Germline V CDR1 and CDR2: LGHDT, YNNKEL (reference sequence). The junction had 14 bases not matched to a gene; V was cut back by 2 bases and J by 5 bases. The CDR3 spells CASSQPPDRKDENEKLFF. The CDR3 nucleotides read TGTGCCAGCAGCCAACCCCCGGACAGGAAGGACGAGAATGAAAAACTGTTTTTT.

This clone was counted a single time. The chain is built from TRBV21-1 and TRBJ2-3; whether TRBD1, the table's D call, matches the DNA was not checked. TRBV21-1 is annotated as a pseudogene. The CDR3 runs 16 residues. CDR3 sequence (DNA): TGTGCCAGCAGCAAAGTCTCATGGGCCCCCACAGATACGCAGTATTTT. Amino acids: CASSKVSWAPTDTQYF.

The chain joins TRBV7-2 to TRBJ2-1, with D possibly TRBD1 on 6 matching bases. This CDR3 has 15 residues. V gave up 5 bases and J gave up 3 bases, with 14 bases separating them. The germline V gene has CDR1 SGHTA and CDR2 FQGNSA. The CDR3: CASSEQTGYYNEQFF. As DNA, the CDR3 is TGTGCCAGCAGCGAACAGACAGGTTACTACAATGAGCAGTTCTTC.

V is TRBV6-4 and J is TRBJ1-5; tentative D call: TRBD1 (6 bases). The V gene lost 4 bases and the J gene lost 7 bases, with 11 bases spanning the gap. The V gene's germline CDR1 is MRHNA and CDR2 SNTAGT. CDR3 length: 13 amino acids. CDR3 sequence: CASSAKQGQPQHF. The CDR3, as DNA: TGTGCCAGCAGTGCCAAACAGGGACAGCCCCAGCATTTT.

V gene TRBV18 combines with J gene TRBJ1-5; 7 nucleotides align to TRBD1. The CDR3 is 15 amino acids. Looked up from germline, CDR1 is KGHSH and CDR2 is LQKENI. V was clipped by 3 bases and J by 5 bases; unmatched bases: 7. The CDR3 loop is CASSPQKGADQPQHF. DNA of the CDR3: TGTGCCAGCTCACCTCAGAAGGGGGCGGATCAGCCCCAGCATTTT.

V gene TRBV7-9 combines with J gene TRBJ2-7; 10 bases are shared with TRBD2. The V segment lost 3 bases and the J segment 3 bases; nucleotides outside the gene matches: 5. Germline loops: CDR1 SEHNR, CDR2 FQNEAQ (reference sequence). The length of the CDR3 is 15 residues. DNA for the CDR3: TGTGCCAGCAGCTTCCTAGCGGGAGAGTTCTACGAGCAGTACTTC. Protein: CASSFLAGEFYEQYF. Full variable domain (missing parts from reference TRBV7-9 and TRBJ2-7): DTGVSQNPRHKITKRGQNVTFRCDPISEHNRLYWYRQTLGQGPEFLTYFQNEAQLEKSRLLSDRFSAERPKGSFSTLEIQRTEQGDSAMYLCASSFLAGEFYEQYFGPGTRLTVT.

The chain is built from TRBV27 and TRBJ1-6, with D perhaps matching TRBD1 (5 bases). V was cut by 11 bases and J by 0 bases, with 17 bases left in between. This CDR3 comprises 16 residues. The V gene's germline CDR1 is MNHEY and CDR2 SMNVEV (reference sequence). CDR3 protein: CASRGRESSYNSPLHF. The CDR3 DNA follows: TGTGCCTCAAGGGGTAGGGAAAGCTCCTATAATTCACCCCTCCACTTT.

This chain connects TRBV27 to TRBJ2-1; D perhaps matches TRBD1 (6 bases). In germline, CDR1 is MNHEY, CDR2 SMNVEV (reference sequence). Between the trimmed V and J ends, which lost 3 bases and 8 bases, there was a span of 20 bases. The CDR3 is 16 residues long. The CDR3: CASSLGGGFSQYEQFF. CDR3 nucleotides: TGTGCCAGCAGTTTGGGTGGGGGCTTTAGTCAATATGAGCAGTTCTTC.